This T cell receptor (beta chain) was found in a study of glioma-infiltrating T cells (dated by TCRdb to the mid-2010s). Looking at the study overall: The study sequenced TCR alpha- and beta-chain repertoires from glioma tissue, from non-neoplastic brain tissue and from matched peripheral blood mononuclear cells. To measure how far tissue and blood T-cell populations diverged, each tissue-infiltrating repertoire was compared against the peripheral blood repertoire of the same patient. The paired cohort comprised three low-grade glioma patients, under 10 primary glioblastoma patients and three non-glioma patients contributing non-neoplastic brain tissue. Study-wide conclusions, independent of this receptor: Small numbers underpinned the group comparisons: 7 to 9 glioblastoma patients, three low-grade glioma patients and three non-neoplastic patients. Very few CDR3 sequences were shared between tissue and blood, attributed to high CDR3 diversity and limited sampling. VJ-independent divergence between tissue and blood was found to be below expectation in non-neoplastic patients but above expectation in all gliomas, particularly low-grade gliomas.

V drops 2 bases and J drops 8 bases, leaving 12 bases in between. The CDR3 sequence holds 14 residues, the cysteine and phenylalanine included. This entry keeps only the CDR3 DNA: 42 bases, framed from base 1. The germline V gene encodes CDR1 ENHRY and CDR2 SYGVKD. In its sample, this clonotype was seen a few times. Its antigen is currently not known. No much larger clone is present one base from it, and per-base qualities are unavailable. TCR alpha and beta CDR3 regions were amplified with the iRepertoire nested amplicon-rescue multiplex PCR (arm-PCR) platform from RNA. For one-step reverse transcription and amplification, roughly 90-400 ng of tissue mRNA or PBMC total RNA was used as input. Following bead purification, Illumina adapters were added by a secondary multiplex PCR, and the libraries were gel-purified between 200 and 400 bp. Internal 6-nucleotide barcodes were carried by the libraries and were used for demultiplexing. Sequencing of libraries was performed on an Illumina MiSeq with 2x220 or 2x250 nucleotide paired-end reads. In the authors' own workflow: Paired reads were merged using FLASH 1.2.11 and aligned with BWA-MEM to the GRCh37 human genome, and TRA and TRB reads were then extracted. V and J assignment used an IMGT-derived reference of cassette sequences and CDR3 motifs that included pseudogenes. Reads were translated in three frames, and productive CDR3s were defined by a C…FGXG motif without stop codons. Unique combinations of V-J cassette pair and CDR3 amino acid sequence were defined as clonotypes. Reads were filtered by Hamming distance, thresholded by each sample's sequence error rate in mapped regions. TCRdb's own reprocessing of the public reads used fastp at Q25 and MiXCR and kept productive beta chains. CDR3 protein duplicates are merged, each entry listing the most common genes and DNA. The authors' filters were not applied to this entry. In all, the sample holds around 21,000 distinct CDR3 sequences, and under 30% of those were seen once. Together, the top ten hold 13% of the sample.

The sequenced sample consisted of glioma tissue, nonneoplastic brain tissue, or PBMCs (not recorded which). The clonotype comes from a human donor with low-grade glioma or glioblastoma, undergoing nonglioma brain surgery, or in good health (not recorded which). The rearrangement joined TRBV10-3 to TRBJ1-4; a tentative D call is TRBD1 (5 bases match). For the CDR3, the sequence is CAISERGGAEKLFF. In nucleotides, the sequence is TGTGCCATCAGTGAGAGGGGAGGAGCGGAAAAACTGTTTTTT.